Below are 29 T cell receptor beta chains sequenced from a single sample in a study of blood T cell repertoires in COVID-19. Produced via immunoSEQ multiplex PCR; TCRdb's table is partial and in-frame only. The table records roughly 290,000 clones, 70% to 90% of them present only once. Specimen: peripheral blood. The source of these receptors is a woman aged 25 to 39 who had recovered from COVID-19.

The chain uses TRBV12-3 or TRBV12-4 and TRBJ2-7, with D perhaps TRBD2 (5 bases). Trimming shortened V by 5 bases and J by 4 bases, and 12 bases separated the two germline ends. The CDR3 is 13 amino acids. The CDR3 DNA reads TGTGCCAGCAGTGTCGGAGGCGAATACGAGCAGTACTTC. It is translated as CASSVGGEYEQYF.

The chain combines TRBV19 with TRBJ1-3; a weak D match, TRBD1 (5 bases). Germline V CDR1 and CDR2: LNHDA, SQIVND (reference sequence). The V and J ends lost 5 bases and 4 bases respectively, with 15 bases between them. The CDR3 is 15 residues long. The CDR3 nucleotides are TGTGCCAGTAGTCCGACAGCGCCAGGGGGAAACACCATATATTTT. Its protein is CASSPTAPGGNTIYF.

The V gene is TRBV5-4, the J gene TRBJ1-2; a possible D gene is TRBD1 (6 bases). The CDR3 length is 15 residues. V dropped 4 bases and J dropped 5 bases, with 18 bases sitting between them. From germline, CDR1 is SGHNT and CDR2 YYREEE (reference sequence). In DNA form, the CDR3 reads TGTGCCAGCAGCCTAATTGCAACCCAGGGGTATGGCTACACCTTC. This gives the protein CASSLIATQGYGYTF.

The chain combines TRBV13 with TRBJ1-1; TRBD1 matches at 8 bases. Losses at the gene ends were 5 bases for V and 3 bases for J; bases not matched to a gene: 8. The CDR3 is made up of 15 amino acids. Germline values: CDR1 PRHDT, CDR2 FYEKMQ (reference sequence). CDR3 protein: CASSRRTGQDTEAFF. CDR3 DNA sequence: TGTGCCAGCAGCAGACGGACAGGGCAGGACACTGAAGCTTTCTTT.

The chain combines TRBV7-8 with TRBJ2-3; 10 bases are a match to TRBD2. This CDR3 has 16 amino acids. With 5 bases clipped from V and 5 bases from J, the junction kept 10 bases outside the gene matches. The germline V gene encodes CDR1 SGHVS and CDR2 FQNEAQ. CDR3 sequence: CASSGGLAKGRDTQYF. CDR3 bases: TGTGCCAGCAGCGGGGGACTAGCGAAAGGTAGAGATACGCAGTATTTT.

The rearrangement links TRBV3-1 (or the pseudogene TRBV3-2) to TRBJ2-7; D is perhaps TRBD2 (5 bases). V lost 0 bases, J lost 2 bases, and 11 bases lay in between. The CDR3 runs to 15 residues. CDR1 LGHDT and CDR2 YNNKEL come from the germline V gene (reference sequence). The CDR3: CASSQDLDLPYEQYF. CDR3 nucleotide sequence: TGTGCCAGCAGCCAAGATTTGGACTTACCCTACGAGCAGTACTTC.

This chain joins TRBV27 and TRBJ1-5; D is undetermined. This CDR3 has 15 residues. Germline loops: CDR1 MNHEY, CDR2 SMNVEV (reference sequence). Trimming left V 3 bases short and J 4 bases short, with 13 bases between. In DNA form, the CDR3 reads TGTGCCAGCAGTTTGATCTACGCGCTTAATCAGCCCCAGCATTTT. Encoded protein: CASSLIYALNQPQHF.

The chain is built from TRBV6-6 and TRBJ2-1; D is undetermined. The V end was cut by 0 bases, the J end by 7 bases, with 7 bases between. The length of the CDR3 is 13 residues. CDR1 and CDR2 from the germline V gene are MNHNY and SVGAGI (reference sequence). CDR3 DNA: TGTGCCAGCAGTTACTCTTTCCAAAATGAGCAGTTCTTC. Amino acids: CASSYSFQNEQFF.

This sequence joins TRBV6-2 or TRBV6-3 and TRBJ1-1; TRBD1 matches 9 bases. V was pared by 4 bases and J by 4 bases, with 4 bases of the junction left unmatched. This CDR3 spans 14 amino acids. Germline CDR1 MNHEY, CDR2 SVGEGT. The CDR3 sequence is CASSFDRGATEAFF. CDR3 sequence (DNA): TGTGCCAGCAGTTTCGACAGGGGGGCCACTGAAGCTTTCTTT.

This clone was found a few times. V and J are TRBV6-1 and TRBJ1-4; 7 nucleotides agree with TRBD1. Losses at the gene ends were 3 bases for V and 5 bases for J; bases not matched to a gene: 6. In germline, CDR1 is MNHNS, CDR2 SASEGT. The CDR3 is made up of 15 amino acids. CDR3 bases: TGTGCCAGCAGTGATACGACAGGGCAAAATGAAAAACTGTTTTTT. Translating it yields CASSDTTGQNEKLFF.

This clone has just one count. V usage is TRBV3-1 (or the pseudogene TRBV3-2) and J usage is TRBJ1-1; 11 nucleotides line up with TRBD1. The J segment lost 6 bases and the V segment lost 1 base, leaving 7 bases of the junction unmatched. The CDR3 length is 16 residues. Germline V lookup: CDR1 LGHDT, CDR2 YNNKEL (reference sequence). CDR3 DNA sequence: TGTGCCAGCAGCCAAGTCTTTCCGGGACAGGGGGCTGAAGCTTTCTTT. This gives the protein CASSQVFPGQGAEAFF.

This chain links TRBV5-4 with TRBJ1-1, with D maybe TRBD1 (5 bases). The CDR3 loop spans 13 amino acids. Trimming took 4 bases from V and 6 from J, leaving 13 bases between them. CDR1 SGHNT and CDR2 YYREEE come from the germline V gene (reference sequence). The CDR3 DNA reads TGTGCCAGCAGCCTGGGGGGGGTGGCTGAAGCTTTCTTT. Encoded protein: CASSLGGVAEAFF.

The chain links TRBV6-5 to TRBJ1-1; no clear D. The CDR3 contains 13 residues. Trimming pared 5 bases from V and 8 bases from J, leaving 15 bases between. Per the germline V gene, CDR1 is MNHEY and CDR2 is SVGAGI. CDR3 region: CASSTTPGDEAFF. The CDR3 nucleotides are TGTGCCAGCAGTACCACCCCGGGAGACGAAGCTTTCTTT.

V usage is TRBV12-5 and J usage is TRBJ2-1; 8 nucleotides match TRBD2. CDR1 LGHNT and CDR2 FRNRAP come from the germline V gene. The length of the CDR3 is 19 residues. After removal of 0 bases from V and 4 bases from J, the junction contained 14 bases not matched to a gene. The CDR3 DNA sequence: TGTGCTAGTGGTTTGGTACAAGTCGGGGGGGCCGGCCAGTACAATGAGCAGTTCTTC. Translating gives CASGLVQVGGAGQYNEQFF.

The chain couples TRBV19 to TRBJ1-1; D unclear. Germline V gene data show CDR1 as LNHDA and CDR2 as SQIVND (reference sequence). The CDR3 runs 13 residues. With 4 bases removed from V and 1 base from J, the gap between germline ends came to 7 bases. The DNA of the CDR3 is TGTGCCAGTAGTAGAACAGCGAACACTGAAGCTTTCTTT. As protein: CASSRTANTEAFF.

V gene TRBV5-1 combines with J gene TRBJ1-6; D ambiguous. Germline values: CDR1 SGHRS, CDR2 YFSETQ. Deletions cut 0 bases from V and 7 bases from J, with 14 bases between. The CDR3 consists of 16 residues. The CDR3 loop reads CASSLGRGTANSPLHF. CDR3 in DNA: TGCGCCAGCAGCTTGGGCCGGGGAACGGCCAATTCACCCCTCCACTTT.

The rearrangement links TRBV3-1 (or the pseudogene TRBV3-2) to TRBJ2-7; TRBD2 matches at 14 bases. Germline CDR1 and CDR2: LGHDT and YNNKEL (reference sequence). The V and J ends lost 0 bases and 6 bases, in that order; junction bases with no gene match: 7. There are 17 residues in the CDR3. CDR3 in amino acids: CASSQDWGLAGALEQYF. CDR3 nucleotide sequence: TGTGCCAGCAGCCAAGATTGGGGACTAGCGGGGGCCCTCGAGCAGTACTTC.

J is TRBJ2-4 and V is TRBV3-1 (or the pseudogene TRBV3-2), with 16 bases matching TRBD2. Germline assignment: CDR1 LGHDT and CDR2 YNNKEL (reference sequence). Trimming removed 1 base from V and 8 bases from J; junction bases left unmatched: 11. The CDR3 consists of 19 residues. The CDR3 bases are TGTGCCAGCAGCCAAGGGACGGGACTAGCGGGAGGGGAGCATCACATTCAGTACTTC. Residues: CASSQGTGLAGGEHHIQYF.

This clone has at least ten counts. The chain has TRBV12-3 or TRBV12-4 and TRBJ2-7; possibly TRBD2 for D (6 bases). V was pared by 7 bases and J by 3 bases, with 10 bases between. The CDR3 covers 12 residues. CDR3 DNA sequence: TGTGCCAGCACCCGGCGGGGCTACGAGCAGTACTTC. Translation: CASTRRGYEQYF.

J is TRBJ1-1 and V is TRBV10-3; D unresolved. Per germline, CDR1 ENHRY and CDR2 SYGVKD. CDR3 length: 12 amino acids. V gave up 4 bases and J gave up 4 bases, with 7 bases separating them. CDR3 region: CAISALATEAFF. The CDR3 nucleotides are TGTGCCATCAGTGCCCTGGCCACTGAAGCTTTCTTT.

The chain links TRBV30 to TRBJ2-7; tentatively, D is TRBD1 (6 bases). Germline CDR1 GTSNPN, CDR2 SVGIG (reference sequence). V was shortened by 0 bases and J by 2 bases, with 11 bases between the two germline ends. This CDR3 has 14 residues. CDR3 sequence: CAWSVNQGPYEQYF. Written as DNA, the CDR3 is TGTGCCTGGAGTGTAAACCAGGGGCCCTACGAGCAGTACTTC.

The gene calls are TRBV5-5 and TRBJ2-2, with 12 bases identical to TRBD2. V shed 4 bases and J 1 base; nucleotides not matched to a gene: 2. The V gene's germline CDR1 is SGHKS and CDR2 YYEKEE (reference sequence). The CDR3 is 16 residues long. For the CDR3, the DNA is TGTGCCAGCAGCCGACTAGCGGGAGAGAACACCGGGGAGCTGTTTTTT. Protein sequence: CASSRLAGENTGELFF.

This rearrangement joins TRBV5-1 to TRBJ2-7; 12 bases agree with TRBD2. The CDR3 runs to 14 residues. CDR1 is SGHRS, CDR2 YFSETQ, per germline. Trimming cost V 4 bases and J 6 bases; bases outside gene matches: 5. CDR3 bases: TGCGCCAGCAGCGTGACTAGCGGGGGCTTCGAGCAGTACTTC. Its protein is CASSVTSGGFEQYF. The complete variable domain, with remaining parts taken from reference TRBV5-1 and TRBJ2-7, reads KAGVTQTPRYLIKTRGQQVTLSCSPISGHRSVSWYQQTPGQGLQFLFEYFSETQRNKGNFPGRFSGRQFSNSRSEMNVSTLELGDSALYLCASSVTSGGFEQYFGPGTRLTVT.

The chain joins TRBV30 to TRBJ1-4; D perhaps matches TRBD1 (6 bases). This CDR3 comprises 14 residues. Trimming took 0 bases from V and 7 from J, leaving 12 bases between them. Germline V lookup: CDR1 GTSNPN, CDR2 SVGIG (reference sequence). CDR3: CAWSVQGPREKLFF. The CDR3 nucleotides read TGTGCCTGGAGTGTACAGGGACCCCGTGAAAAACTGTTTTTT.

The chain joins TRBV6-5 to TRBJ2-1; D might be TRBD2 (5 bases). CDR3 size: 15 residues. V was trimmed by 1 base and J by 7 bases, leaving 14 bases between them. Germline V gene lookup returns CDR1 MNHEY and CDR2 SVGAGI. This CDR3 reads CASSYWVGVGNEQFF. The DNA for the CDR3 is TGTGCCAGCAGTTACTGGGTGGGAGTAGGAAATGAGCAGTTCTTC.

The chain joins TRBV15 to TRBJ2-1, with 7 bases aligning to TRBD2. Trimming removed 2 bases from V and 7 bases from J; junction bases left unmatched: 14. Germline V gives CDR1 LNHNV, CDR2 YYDKDF (reference sequence). This CDR3 is 17 amino acids long. The chain's CDR3 is CATSRPKSGTLGNEQFF. The CDR3 DNA follows: TGTGCCACCAGCAGACCCAAAAGCGGGACCCTCGGGAATGAGCAGTTCTTC.

The chain combines TRBV5-4 with TRBJ2-2; D ambiguous. The germline CDR1 and CDR2 sequences are SGHNT and YYREEE (reference sequence). Trimming left V 2 bases short and J 4 bases short, with 6 bases between. This CDR3 region has 13 residues. The CDR3 loop reads CASSFWSTGELFF. DNA for the CDR3: TGTGCCAGCAGCTTCTGGAGCACCGGGGAGCTGTTTTTT.

The V call is TRBV14, the J call TRBJ2-2, with a tentative D call TRBD2 (6 bases). Germline values: CDR1 SGHDN, CDR2 FVKESK. V was clipped by 4 bases and J by 7 bases, with 7 bases between them. The CDR3 covers 12 residues. CDR3 DNA: TGTGCCAGCAGCCGACTAGACGGGGAGCTGTTTTTT. The encoded protein is CASSRLDGELFF.

The chain recombines TRBV6-6 with TRBJ1-1, with 7 bases fitting TRBD1. The CDR3 covers 15 residues. Germline V CDR1 and CDR2: MNHNY, SVGAGI (reference sequence). The V segment lost 4 bases and the J segment 2 bases; nucleotides outside the gene matches: 7. The CDR3 loop is CASSSRGGRNTEAFF. The CDR3 bases are TGTGCCAGCAGTTCCAGAGGGGGCCGAAACACTGAAGCTTTCTTT.